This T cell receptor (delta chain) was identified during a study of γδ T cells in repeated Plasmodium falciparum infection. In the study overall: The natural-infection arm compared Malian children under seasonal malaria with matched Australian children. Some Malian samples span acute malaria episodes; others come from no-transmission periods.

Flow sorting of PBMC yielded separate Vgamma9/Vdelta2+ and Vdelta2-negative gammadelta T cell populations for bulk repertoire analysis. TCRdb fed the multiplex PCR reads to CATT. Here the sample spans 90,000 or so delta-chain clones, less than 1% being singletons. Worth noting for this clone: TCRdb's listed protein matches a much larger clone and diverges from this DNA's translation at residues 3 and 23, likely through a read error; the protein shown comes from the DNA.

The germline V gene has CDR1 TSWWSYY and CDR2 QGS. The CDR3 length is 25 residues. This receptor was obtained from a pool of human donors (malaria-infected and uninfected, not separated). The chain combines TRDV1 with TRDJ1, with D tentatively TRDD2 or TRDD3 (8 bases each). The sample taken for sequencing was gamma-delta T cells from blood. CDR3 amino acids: CARGEAPPPASYPYWGLEYTDKRIF. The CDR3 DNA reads TGTGCTCGTGGGGAAGCGCCACCCCCGGCTTCCTACCCTTACTGGGGGCTGGAGTACACCGATAAACGCATCTTT.